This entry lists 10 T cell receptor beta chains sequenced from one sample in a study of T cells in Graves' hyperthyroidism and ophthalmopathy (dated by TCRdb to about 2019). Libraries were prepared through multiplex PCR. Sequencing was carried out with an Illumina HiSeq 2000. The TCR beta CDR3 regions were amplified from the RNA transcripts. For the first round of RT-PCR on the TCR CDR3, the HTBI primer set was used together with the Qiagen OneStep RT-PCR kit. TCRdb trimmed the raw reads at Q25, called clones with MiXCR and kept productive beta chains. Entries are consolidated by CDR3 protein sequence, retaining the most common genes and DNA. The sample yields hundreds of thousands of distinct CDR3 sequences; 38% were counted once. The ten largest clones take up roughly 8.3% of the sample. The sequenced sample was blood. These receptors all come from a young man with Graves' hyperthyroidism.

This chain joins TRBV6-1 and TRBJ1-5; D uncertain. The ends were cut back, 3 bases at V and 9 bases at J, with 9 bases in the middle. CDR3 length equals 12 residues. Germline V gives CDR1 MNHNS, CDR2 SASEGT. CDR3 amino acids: CASSEVEPPQHF. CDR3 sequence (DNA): TGTGCCAGCAGTGAGGTAGAGCCGCCCCAGCATTTT.

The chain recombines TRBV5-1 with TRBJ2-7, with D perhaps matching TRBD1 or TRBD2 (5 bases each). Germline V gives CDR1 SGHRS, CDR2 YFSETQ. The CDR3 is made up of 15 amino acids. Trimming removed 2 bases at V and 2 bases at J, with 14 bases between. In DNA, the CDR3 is TGCGCCAGCAGCTTAAGTGGGACGGAGGCCTACGAGCAGTACTTC. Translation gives CASSLSGTEAYEQYF.

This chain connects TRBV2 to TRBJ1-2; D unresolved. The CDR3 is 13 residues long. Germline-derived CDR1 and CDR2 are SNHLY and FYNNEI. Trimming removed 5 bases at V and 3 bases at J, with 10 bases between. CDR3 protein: CASSLGIDYGYTF. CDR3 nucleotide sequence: TGTGCCAGCAGTTTGGGGATAGACTATGGCTACACCTTC.

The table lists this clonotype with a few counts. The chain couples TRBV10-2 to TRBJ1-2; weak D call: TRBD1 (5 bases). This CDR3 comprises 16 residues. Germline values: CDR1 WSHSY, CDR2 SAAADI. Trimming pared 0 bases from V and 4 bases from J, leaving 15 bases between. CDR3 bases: TGCGCCAGCAGTGAGTCGGAGAGGGGCCCCTTCTATGGCTACACCTTC. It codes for CASSESERGPFYGYTF.

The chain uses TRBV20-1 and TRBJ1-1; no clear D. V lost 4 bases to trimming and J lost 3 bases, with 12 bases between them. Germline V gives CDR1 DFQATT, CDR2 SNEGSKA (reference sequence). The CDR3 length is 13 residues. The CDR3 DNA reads TGCAGTGCTAAGGAGGGTATGGACACTGAAGCTTTCTTT. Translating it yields CSAKEGMDTEAFF.

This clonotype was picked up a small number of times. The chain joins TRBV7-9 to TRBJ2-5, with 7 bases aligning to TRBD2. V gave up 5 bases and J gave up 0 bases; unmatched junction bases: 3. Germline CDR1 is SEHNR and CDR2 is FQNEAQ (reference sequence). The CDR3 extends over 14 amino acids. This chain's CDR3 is CASSPGRDQETQYF. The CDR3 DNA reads TGTGCCAGCAGCCCTGGGAGGGACCAAGAGACCCAGTACTTC.

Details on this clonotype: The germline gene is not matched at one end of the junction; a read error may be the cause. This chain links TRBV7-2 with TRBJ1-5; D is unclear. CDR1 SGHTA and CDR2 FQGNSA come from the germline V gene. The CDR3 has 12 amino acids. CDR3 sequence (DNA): TGCGCCAGCAGCCGGGAAAGCCAGCCCCAGCATTTT. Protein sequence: CASSRESQPQHF.

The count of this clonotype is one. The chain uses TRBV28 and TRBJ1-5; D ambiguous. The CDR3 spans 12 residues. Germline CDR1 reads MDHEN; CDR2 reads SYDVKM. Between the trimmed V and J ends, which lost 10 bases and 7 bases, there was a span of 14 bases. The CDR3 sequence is CATCLVGQPQHF. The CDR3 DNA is TGTGCCACTTGCCTGGTCGGACAGCCCCAGCATTTT.

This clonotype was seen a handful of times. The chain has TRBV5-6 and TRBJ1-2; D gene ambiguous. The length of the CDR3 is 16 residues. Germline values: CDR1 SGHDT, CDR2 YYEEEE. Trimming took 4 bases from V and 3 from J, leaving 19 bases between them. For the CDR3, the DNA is TGTGCCAGCAGCCCCTCTCGGGTGGTGAATGACTATGGCTACACCTTC. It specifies CASSPSRVVNDYGYTF.

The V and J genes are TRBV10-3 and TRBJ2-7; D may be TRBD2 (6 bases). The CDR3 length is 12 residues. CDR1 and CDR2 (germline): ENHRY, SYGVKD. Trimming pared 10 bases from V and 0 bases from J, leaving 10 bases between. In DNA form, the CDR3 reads TGTGCCAGTTGGGACTTCTCCTACGAGCAGTACTTC. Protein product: CASWDFSYEQYF.